These T cell receptor beta chains were read from a single sample in a study of cytomegalovirus exposure and HLA in healthy donors. Profiled with immunoSEQ multiplex PCR; TCRdb holds only in-frame clones, not every one. The table lists approximately 130,000 clones, around 83% of them singletons. The sequenced sample was PBMCs. The receptor set was obtained from a young woman in good health and CMV-seropositive. The CDR3 runs from the conserved cysteine through the conserved F or W. Each record gives: V gene, CDR3 length, CDR3 protein.

TRBV27 | 16 | CASSSRWTSGPYEQYF
TRBV2 | 13 | CASVPWSGVEGTF
TRBV30 | 14 | CAWSVLAGGYGYTF
TRBV2 | 15 | CASSEAWGQRTEAFF
TRBV7-9 | 14 | CASSLGGTNEKLFF
TRBV30 | 16 | CAWSVLSSGPYNEQFF
TRBV5-4 | 14 | CASSAGTGQDTQYF
TRBV28 | 16 | CASSLGQGEGVYGYTF
TRBV6-5 | 14 | CASSYTDRYYEQYF
TRBV11-2 | 13 | CASSLGQLGEAFF
TRBV7-9 | 13 | CASSLGETSGYTF
TRBV18 | 14 | CASSASGGTYEQYF
TRBV2 | 16 | CASRTVPTGGYDEQYF
TRBV19 | 16 | CASIAGQTVSGNTIYF
TRBV19 | 15 | CASGLGGTGANVLTF
TRBV14 | 16 | CASSHPAGTGVYEQYF